A selection of T cell receptor beta chains follows, all from one sample in a study of shared clonotypes between healthy human individuals. Profiling relied on immunoSEQ multiplex PCR, and the TCRdb table lists in-frame clones only, not all of them. The table lists 450,000 to 700,000 clones, around 95% of them singletons. Sequencing was performed on naive CD8+ T cells sorted from blood. Receptors originate from a woman aged 25-40 years in good health. Each CDR3 is given with its conserved first and last residue. A D gene is named only where the DNA matches it firmly. Expanded clones get a size class; other rows say once, few or many, or leave the size out.

D: .
J: TRBJ2-3
V: TRBV5-5
size: .
CDR3: CASSLEADTQYF
DNA: TGTGCCAGCAGTTTGGAGGCAGATACGCAGTATTTT

D: TRBD1
J: TRBJ2-3
V: TRBV5-1
size: .
CDR3: CASSLRGRTGRRTDTQYF
DNA: TGCGCCAGCAGCTTAAGGGGGCGGACAGGGCGGAGGACAGATACGCAGTATTTT

D: .
J: TRBJ2-1
V: TRBV19
size: .
CDR3: CASRLAGNNEQFF
DNA: TGTGCCAGTAGATTGGCGGGGAACAATGAGCAGTTCTTC

D: .
J: TRBJ2-7
V: TRBV7-9
size: .
CDR3: CASSRGTYEQYF
DNA: TGTGCCAGCAGCCGTGGGACTTACGAGCAGTACTTC

D: TRBD1
J: TRBJ1-1
V: TRBV15
size: .
CDR3: CATSEGRQGATEAFF
DNA: TGTGCCACCAGCGAGGGGCGACAGGGGGCCACTGAAGCTTTCTTT

D: .
J: TRBJ1-1
V: TRBV7-9
size: .
CDR3: CASSLEVGTEAFF
DNA: TGTGCCAGCAGCTTAGAAGTCGGCACTGAAGCTTTCTTT

D: .
J: TRBJ1-1
V: TRBV5-8
size: .
CDR3: CASSFFQPGTLNTEAFF
DNA: TGTGCCAGCAGCTTTTTTCAACCGGGGACCTTGAACACTGAAGCTTTCTTT

D: .
J: TRBJ2-7
V: TRBV27
size: .
CDR3: CASGHGLYEQYF
DNA: TGTGCCAGCGGACACGGACTCTACGAGCAGTACTTC

D: .
J: TRBJ2-7
V: TRBV5-6
size: .
CDR3: CASSLGQSPYEQYF
DNA: TGTGCCAGCAGCTTGGGACAGTCCCCCTACGAGCAGTACTTC

D: TRBD2
J: TRBJ2-1
V: TRBV28
size: .
CDR3: CASSPPLAGVNEQFF
DNA: TGTGCCAGCAGTCCCCCACTAGCGGGAGTGAATGAGCAGTTCTTC

D: .
J: TRBJ2-1
V: TRBV10-3
size: .
CDR3: CAISEVELSYNEQFF
DNA: TGTGCCATCAGTGAGGTCGAGCTCTCCTACAATGAGCAGTTCTTC

D: .
J: TRBJ2-7
V: TRBV20-1
size: .
CDR3: CSARRDIEQYF
DNA: TGCAGTGCTAGAAGGGACATAGAGCAGTACTTC

D: .
J: TRBJ1-2
V: TRBV9
size: .
CDR3: CASSGYGAKLNYGYTF
DNA: TGTGCCAGCAGCGGCTACGGGGCGAAACTTAACTATGGCTACACCTTC

D: TRBD1
J: TRBJ2-7
V: TRBV7-9
size: .
CDR3: CASSSGDRDDYEQYF
DNA: TGTGCCAGCAGCTCAGGGGACAGGGACGATTACGAGCAGTACTTC

D: .
J: TRBJ2-3
V: TRBV15
size: .
CDR3: CATSRDWTDETDTQYF
DNA: TGTGCCACCAGCAGAGATTGGACTGATGAGACAGATACGCAGTATTTT

D: TRBD1
J: TRBJ1-2
V: TRBV5-4
size: .
CDR3: CASSPGQNNYGYTF
DNA: TGTGCCAGCAGCCCGGGACAGAATAACTATGGCTACACCTTC

D: .
J: TRBJ2-3
V: TRBV9
size: .
CDR3: CASSQPGDTQYF
DNA: TGTGCCAGCAGCCAGCCAGGAGATACGCAGTATTTT

D: .
J: TRBJ2-7
V: TRBV30
size: .
CDR3: CASEWDPGIHEQYF
DNA: TGTGCCTCGGAGTGGGACCCCGGCATACACGAGCAGTACTTC

D: .
J: TRBJ2-1
V: TRBV13
size: .
CDR3: CASSLGVGAYNEQFF
DNA: TGTGCCAGCAGCCTCGGAGTGGGGGCCTACAATGAGCAGTTCTTC

D: .
J: TRBJ2-7
V: TRBV2
size: .
CDR3: CASSEYKGYEQYF
DNA: TGTGCCAGCAGTGAGTATAAGGGCTACGAGCAGTACTTC

D: .
J: TRBJ1-2
V: TRBV21-1
size: once
CDR3: CASSRGRYGYTF
DNA: TGTGCCAGCAGCCGGGGCCGCTATGGCTACACCTTC

D: .
J: TRBJ2-1
V: TRBV12-5
size: .
CDR3: CASGLGIEQFF
DNA: TGTGCTAGTGGTTTGGGTATCGAGCAGTTCTTC

D: .
J: TRBJ1-2
V: TRBV28
size: .
CDR3: CASSLTPTSGYTF
DNA: TGTGCCAGCAGTTTAACCCCCACGAGTGGCTACACCTTC

D: .
J: TRBJ2-5
V: TRBV10-3
size: .
CDR3: CAISVEGAEETQYF
DNA: TGTGCCATCAGTGTGGAAGGGGCGGAAGAGACCCAGTACTTC

D: .
J: TRBJ1-2
V: TRBV10-3
size: .
CDR3: CAISVGTYGYTF
DNA: TGTGCCATCAGTGTGGGCACCTATGGCTACACCTTC

D: .
J: TRBJ2-7
V: TRBV9
size: .
CDR3: CASSAEDHYEQYF
DNA: TGTGCCAGCAGCGCGGAGGATCACTACGAGCAGTACTTC

D: .
J: TRBJ1-2
V: TRBV27
size: .
CDR3: CASSLGASSTYGYTF
DNA: TGTGCCAGCAGTTTAGGCGCAAGTAGTACCTATGGCTACACCTTC

D: .
J: TRBJ1-3
V: TRBV2
size: .
CDR3: CASSWGHDNSGNTIYF
DNA: TGTGCCAGCAGCTGGGGACACGACAACTCTGGAAACACCATATATTTT

D: .
J: TRBJ2-7
V: TRBV27
size: .
CDR3: CASSERGQKREQYF
DNA: TGTGCCAGCAGTGAGCGGGGACAGAAACGCGAGCAGTACTTC

D: .
J: TRBJ2-1
V: TRBV11-2
size: .
CDR3: CASSPHRGVQHEQFF
DNA: TGTGCCAGCAGCCCCCACCGTGGGGTACAACATGAGCAGTTCTTC

D: TRBD2
J: TRBJ2-2
V: TRBV5-1
size: .
CDR3: CASSLYPPGLAGGLEELFF
DNA: TGCGCCAGCAGCTTGTATCCCCCCGGACTAGCGGGAGGATTAGAGGAGCTGTTTTTT

D: .
J: TRBJ2-3
V: TRBV12-5
size: .
CDR3: CASGLTTSGSTDTQYF
DNA: TGTGCTAGTGGTTTGACAACGAGCGGAAGCACAGATACGCAGTATTTT

D: TRBD2
J: TRBJ2-1
V: TRBV27
size: .
CDR3: CASSLTRRGYGYQDEQFF
DNA: TGTGCCAGCAGTTTAACACGGCGGGGGTACGGCTATCAGGATGAGCAGTTCTTC

D: TRBD2
J: TRBJ2-5
V: TRBV28
size: .
CDR3: CASSLRLAESQETQYF
DNA: TGTGCCAGCAGTTTAAGACTAGCGGAATCCCAAGAGACCCAGTACTTC

D: TRBD1
J: TRBJ1-2
V: TRBV28
size: .
CDR3: CASRGTGFYGYTF
DNA: TGTGCCAGCAGGGGGACAGGGTTCTACGGCTACACCTTC

D: TRBD1
J: TRBJ1-1
V: TRBV7-9
size: .
CDR3: CASSLIAGGPRTEAFF
DNA: TGTGCCAGCAGCTTGATCGCAGGGGGGCCGAGAACTGAAGCTTTCTTT

D: TRBD1
J: TRBJ2-7
V: TRBV11-2
size: .
CDR3: CASSLDREYEQYF
DNA: TGTGCCAGCAGCTTGGACAGGGAGTACGAGCAGTACTTC

D: .
J: TRBJ2-1
V: TRBV7-9
size: .
CDR3: CASSRTPGTDNEQFF
DNA: TGTGCCAGCAGCCGCACCCCCGGGACTGACAATGAGCAGTTCTTC

D: .
J: TRBJ2-7
V: TRBV4-1
size: .
CDR3: CASSQVVSGTRPTLEQYF
DNA: TGCGCCAGCAGCCAAGTTGTGTCAGGCACTCGGCCTACGTTGGAGCAGTACTTC

D: .
J: TRBJ2-3
V: TRBV29-1
size: .
CDR3: CSVELQRVLSTDTQYF
DNA: TGCAGCGTTGAGTTGCAGCGGGTCCTTAGCACAGATACGCAGTATTTT

D: .
J: TRBJ2-3
V: TRBV7-6
size: .
CDR3: CASSSKGYTDTQYF
DNA: TGTGCCAGCAGCTCAAAGGGATACACAGATACGCAGTATTTT

D: .
J: TRBJ2-7
V: TRBV27
size: .
CDR3: CASRVMKSAYEQYF
DNA: TGTGCCAGCAGGGTCATGAAATCTGCCTACGAGCAGTACTTC

D: .
J: TRBJ2-7
V: TRBV7-2
size: .
CDR3: CASSHEWRKFTYEQYF
DNA: TGTGCCAGCAGTCACGAGTGGCGGAAGTTCACCTACGAGCAGTACTTC

D: TRBD1
J: TRBJ2-7
V: TRBV14
size: .
CDR3: CASSQAQGASITYEQYF
DNA: TGTGCCAGCAGCCAAGCGCAGGGGGCATCTATAACCTACGAGCAGTACTTC

D: .
J: TRBJ2-7
V: TRBV27
size: .
CDR3: CASRGTYEQYF
DNA: TGTGCCAGCAGGGGGACCTACGAGCAGTACTTC

D: .
J: TRBJ2-7
V: TRBV10-3
size: .
CDR3: CAAGPGYEQYF
DNA: TGTGCCGCCGGCCCGGGATACGAGCAGTACTTC

D: TRBD1
J: TRBJ2-3
V: TRBV27
size: once
CDR3: CASKEGTGDINTQYF
DNA: TGTGCCAGCAAAGAAGGGACAGGGGACATCAATACGCAGTATTTT

D: .
J: TRBJ1-3
V: TRBV4-1
size: .
CDR3: CASSHAALRSDGNTIYF
DNA: TGCGCCAGCAGCCACGCCGCGTTGCGGTCGGATGGAAACACCATATATTTT

D: TRBD1
J: TRBJ2-1
V: TRBV13
size: .
CDR3: CASSLTGTGGPRGEQFF
DNA: TGTGCCAGCAGCCTAACCGGGACAGGGGGCCCGAGGGGGGAGCAGTTCTTC

D: TRBD2
J: TRBJ2-7
V: TRBV11-2
size: .
CDR3: CASSFGTSSYYEQYF
DNA: TGTGCCAGCAGCTTCGGGACTAGTAGTTACTACGAGCAGTACTTC

D: .
J: TRBJ2-7
V: TRBV7-8
size: .
CDR3: CASSVTGASYEQYF
DNA: TGTGCCAGCAGCGTCACAGGTGCCTCCTACGAGCAGTACTTC

D: TRBD1
J: TRBJ1-1
V: TRBV27
size: .
CDR3: CASSLQGARTEAFF
DNA: TGTGCCAGCAGTTTACAGGGGGCGCGGACTGAAGCTTTCTTT

D: TRBD2
J: TRBJ2-2
V: TRBV7-9
size: .
CDR3: CASSDGTSNTGELFF
DNA: TGTGCCAGCAGCGACGGGACTAGTAACACCGGGGAGCTGTTTTTT